This record concerns one T cell receptor beta chain sequence. Per germline, CDR1 DFQATT and CDR2 SNEGSKA (reference sequence). The V end was cut by 5 bases, the J end by 1 base, with 16 bases between. The CDR3 has 15 amino acids. These data originate in a study of CD8 T cells in Susac syndrome. Random hexamers served to reverse transcribe roughly 0.45 to 1 ug RNA. An immunoSEQ multiplex PCR generated amplified TCR beta CDR3 products spanning 54 Vbeta and 13 Jbeta. TCRdb re-derived calls from the immunoSEQ multiplex PCR reads in MiXCR, one entry per CDR3 protein. Among over 300,000 distinct CDR3 sequences listed, about 92% were seen once.

Source material: CD4+ T cells from PBMCs. V and J are TRBV20-1 and TRBJ2-3; TRBD1 or TRBD2 may be the D gene (5 bases each). The source is a human donor with multiple sclerosis. The CDR3 sequence: CSAGRPGLRTDTQYF. DNA for the CDR3: TGCAGTGCTGGCCGGCCGGGGCTTCGCACAGATACGCAGTATTTT.